What follows describes a single T cell receptor (beta chain). Its matching antigen is unknown. An end of the junction does not agree with germline; a read error may underlie this. The germline gives CDR1 SSHAT, CDR2 FNYEAQ (reference sequence). The CDR3 is 13 residues long. Method: immunoSEQ multiplex PCR; TCRdb's copy keeps in-frame clones and lacks some. The sample has fewer than 65,000 clones, approximately 87% seen once; the top ten hold 4.8%. This sample is part of a study of OX40 agonist ivuxolimab in advanced cancers. Study-wide context: Ivuxolimab doses were 0.01, 0.1, 0.3, 1.5, 3 or 10 mg/kg every 2 weeks. Study results and limitations: Partial responders dosed at 0.1-3.0 mg/kg displayed clonal expansion ranking among the lowest.

The TCR sequence derives from an adult with an advanced solid tumor such as melanoma, head and neck, liver or kidney cancer. Sequenced material: CD4+ or CD8+ T cells sorted from blood, taken in a trial of the OX40 agonist ivuxolimab. The chain carries TRBV7-7 and TRBJ2-5; 8 nucleotides match TRBD2. The DNA of the CDR3 is TGTGCTAGCAGCCCCGGGAGGGTGGAGACCCAGTACTTC. Protein sequence: CASSPGRVETQYF.